Following are 24 T cell receptor beta chains from one sample sequenced in a study of cytomegalovirus exposure and HLA in healthy donors. It was with 60 Vbeta and 13 Jbeta primers that the PCR ran. Libraries were prepared by immunoSEQ multiplex PCR; TCRdb keeps only in-frame clonotypes and omits some of them. The sample gives roughly 200,000 clones, roughly a tenth of which show up once; less than 1.5% is in the top ten. Sequences were obtained from PBMCs. The receptors here all came from a woman under 40 in good health and CMV-seropositive.

This clone was seen a few times. The chain is built from TRBV5-4 and TRBJ2-2; 9 bases are shared with TRBD2. Trimming removed 4 bases from V and 3 bases from J; junction bases left unmatched: 4. The CDR3 is made up of 15 amino acids. Germline lookup yields CDR1 SGHNT and CDR2 YYREEE (reference sequence). The CDR3 DNA reads as TGTGCCAGCAGCCCCAGACTAGCGGACACCGGGGAGCTGTTTTTT. Its protein is CASSPRLADTGELFF.

This clone was seen only a few times. The chain is built from TRBV7-3 and TRBJ2-1; the match to TRBD2 covers 9 bases. Germline V gene sequence: CDR1 SGHTA, CDR2 FQGTGA. Trimming removed 1 base from V and 6 bases from J; junction bases left unmatched: 7. This CDR3 contains 16 residues. CDR3 sequence: CASSLIVAGARNEQFF. The CDR3, as DNA: TGTGCCAGCAGCTTAATAGTAGCGGGAGCGCGCAATGAGCAGTTCTTC.

CDR3 nucleotides: TGTGCCAGCAGCCCCCGACAGGGGAGGGGTGGAGAGACCCAGTACTTC. This sequence encodes CASSPRQGRGGETQYF. The rearrangement uses TRBV7-9 and TRBJ2-5, with a possible D match to TRBD1 (8 bases). Looked up from germline, CDR1 is SEHNR and CDR2 is FQNEAQ (reference sequence). The V end was cut by 5 bases, the J end by 4 bases, with 20 bases between. The CDR3 runs to 16 residues.

The chain joins TRBV5-4 to TRBJ1-1, with a possible D match to TRBD1 (5 bases). V dropped 2 bases and J dropped 1 base, with 9 bases sitting between them. In germline, CDR1 is SGHNT, CDR2 YYREEE (reference sequence). This CDR3 spans 14 amino acids. The CDR3 loop is CASSFGARNTEAFF. The CDR3 DNA is TGTGCCAGCAGCTTTGGGGCTAGGAACACTGAAGCTTTCTTT.

This clone was detected only a few times. J is TRBJ1-6 and V is TRBV6-1, with TRBD1 identical over 9 bases. J gave up 10 bases and V 8 bases, and 6 bases lay outside the gene matches. There are 13 residues in the CDR3. CDR1 and CDR2 (germline): MNHNS, SASEGT. The CDR3: CASRETGGSPLHF. CDR3 nucleotide sequence: TGTGCCAGCCGGGAGACAGGGGGGTCACCCCTCCACTTT.

The chain uses TRBV29-1 and TRBJ2-1; TRBD2 might be the D (6 bases). The CDR3 runs 13 residues. Trimming cost V 0 bases and J 4 bases, with 7 bases left between them. The germline V gene has CDR1 SQVTM and CDR2 ANQGSEA. Here the CDR3 DNA reads TGCAGCGTTGAAGATCGGGGGTACAATGAGCAGTTCTTC. Its protein is CSVEDRGYNEQFF.

Only a few counts were recorded for this clone. This rearrangement joins TRBV29-1 to TRBJ2-3, with D possibly TRBD1 on 6 matching bases. The germline V gene has CDR1 SQVTM and CDR2 ANQGSEA. This CDR3 has 13 residues. V shed 5 bases and J shed 2 bases, with 11 bases lying between them. The CDR3 DNA sequence: TGCAGCGTTAGGGACATGTTCACAGATACGCAGTATTTT. This sequence encodes CSVRDMFTDTQYF.

This clone has only a few counts. Distinct nucleotide sequences in the sample also encode this CDR3. The chain uses TRBV15 and TRBJ1-5, with 9 bases identical to TRBD1. V lost 3 bases to trimming and J lost 4 bases; unmatched junction nucleotides: 1. The CDR3 is made up of 14 amino acids. In germline, CDR1 is LNHNV, CDR2 YYDKDF (reference sequence). The CDR3 is CATSRDRGNQPQHF. Here the CDR3 DNA reads TGTGCCACCAGCAGGGACAGGGGAAATCAGCCCCAGCATTTT.

This clone occurred a few times. This chain connects TRBV6-5 to TRBJ1-2, with D hard to call. This CDR3 comprises 12 residues. V shed 5 bases and J shed 2 bases, with 6 bases lying between them. Germline V gene sequence: CDR1 MNHEY, CDR2 SVGAGI. This CDR3 is CASSQQNYGYTF. The CDR3 region has the DNA TGTGCCAGCAGTCAACAGAACTATGGCTACACCTTC.

This sequence joins TRBV5-1 and TRBJ2-1, with 14 bases aligning to TRBD2. The CDR3 runs 19 residues. CDR1 and CDR2 from the germline V gene are SGHRS and YFSETQ. Unmatched junction bases numbered 13, after V lost 1 base and J lost 7 bases. The CDR3 region is CASSLRRDGTSGRGNEQFF. CDR3 coding DNA: TGCGCCAGCAGCTTGAGGAGGGATGGGACTAGCGGGAGAGGGAATGAGCAGTTCTTC.

The chain joins TRBV7-6 to TRBJ1-2; TRBD1 matches at 7 bases. The CDR3 has 14 residues. CDR1 is SGHVS and CDR2 is FNYEAQ in the germline V gene. J lost 6 bases, V lost 0 bases, and 4 bases had no gene match. CDR3 residues: CASSLAPQGDGYTF. The CDR3 DNA reads as TGTGCCAGCAGCTTAGCTCCGCAGGGGGATGGCTACACCTTC.

The gene calls are TRBV6-6 and TRBJ2-2, with D tentatively TRBD1 (6 bases). Germline CDR1 reads MNHNY; CDR2 reads SVGAGI (reference sequence). Between the trimmed V and J ends, which lost 10 bases and 5 bases, there was a span of 23 bases. CDR3 length: 16 amino acids. This chain's CDR3 is CAISRGPGSTTGELFF. The CDR3 DNA follows: TGTGCCATCTCCAGGGGCCCGGGAAGTACAACCGGGGAGCTGTTTTTT.

This clone was recorded a few times. V is TRBV5-6 and J is TRBJ2-1; TRBD2 agrees at 12 bases. This CDR3 contains 15 residues. Germline V gene data show CDR1 as SGHDT and CDR2 as YYEEEE. V was pared by 1 base and J by 9 bases, with 5 bases of the junction left unmatched. The CDR3 region has the DNA TGTGCCAGCAGCTTGAAGGGACTAGCGGGTATTGAGCAGTTCTTC. This encodes CASSLKGLAGIEQFF.

This clone occurred a few times. V and J are TRBV11-2 and TRBJ2-3, with unresolved D. CDR3 length: 12 amino acids. V was clipped by 5 bases and J by 0 bases, with 3 bases between them. Germline V gives CDR1 SGHAT, CDR2 FQNNGV. The DNA for the CDR3 is TGTGCCAGCAGCCCGAGCACAGATACGCAGTATTTT. Amino acids: CASSPSTDTQYF.

The chain links TRBV6-5 to TRBJ1-1; the D gene is possibly TRBD1 (5 bases). This CDR3 has 12 residues. Germline V CDR1 and CDR2: MNHEY, SVGAGI. Deletions cut 7 bases from V and 9 bases from J, with 15 bases between. CDR3 residues: CASTETVSKAFF. For the CDR3, the DNA is TGTGCCAGCACCGAGACAGTATCGAAAGCTTTCTTT.

This chain connects TRBV9 to TRBJ2-1; 10 bases map to TRBD1. Germline V gives CDR1 SGDLS, CDR2 YYNGEE. The CDR3 contains 14 residues. The trim removed 2 bases at V and 9 bases at J, leaving 5 bases unmatched. CDR3 in amino acids: CASSVDRGKGEQFF. In nucleotides, the CDR3 is TGTGCCAGCAGCGTGGACAGGGGGAAAGGTGAGCAGTTCTTC.

This chain connects TRBV7-9 to TRBJ2-5; D perhaps matches TRBD1 (5 bases). Germline values: CDR1 SEHNR, CDR2 FQNEAQ (reference sequence). The CDR3 totals 16 residues. V lost 1 base and J lost 1, with 13 bases in between. This chain's CDR3 is CASSLVAGMFQETQYF. For the CDR3, the DNA is TGTGCCAGCAGCTTAGTTGCAGGGATGTTCCAAGAGACCCAGTACTTC. The variable domain in full, completed from reference TRBV7-9 and TRBJ2-5, reads DTGVSQNPRHKITKRGQNVTFRCDPISEHNRLYWYRQTLGQGPEFLTYFQNEAQLEKSRLLSDRFSAERPKGSFSTLEIQRTEQGDSAMYLCASSLVAGMFQETQYFGPGTRLLVL.

This chain links TRBV7-9 with TRBJ2-2; TRBD1 matches 7 bases. The V and J ends lost 1 base and 2 bases, in that order; junction bases with no gene match: 10. This CDR3 has 18 residues. CDR1 and CDR2 from the germline V gene are SEHNR and FQNEAQ (reference sequence). The CDR3 reads CASSLVGSDRENTGELFF. CDR3 coding DNA: TGTGCCAGCAGCTTAGTTGGGTCCGACAGGGAAAACACCGGGGAGCTGTTTTTT.

This sequence joins TRBV5-1 and TRBJ2-2, with D uncertain. CDR3 length: 16 amino acids. Germline values: CDR1 SGHRS, CDR2 YFSETQ. The V gene lost 1 base and the J gene lost 3 bases, with 13 bases spanning the gap. Here the CDR3 DNA reads TGCGCCAGCAGCTTGCCGGCTAGAGGCGACACCGGGGAGCTGTTTTTT. It is translated as CASSLPARGDTGELFF.

This clone has just a few counts. The chain has TRBV6-6 and TRBJ2-1; a possible D gene is TRBD2 (7 bases). Germline CDR1 reads MNHNY; CDR2 reads SVGAGI (reference sequence). This CDR3 spans 16 amino acids. V lost 7 bases and J lost 5, with 21 bases in between. The CDR3 is CASTTVGAGAHNEQFF. DNA for the CDR3: TGTGCCAGCACGACGGTGGGGGCGGGAGCCCACAATGAGCAGTTCTTC.

The chain carries TRBV4-1 and TRBJ1-2, with D perhaps TRBD1 (6 bases). This CDR3 is built from 15 residues. CDR1 is MGHRA and CDR2 is YSYEKL in the germline V gene. The V end lost 2 bases, the J end lost 6 bases, and 16 bases lay between the germline ends. The CDR3, as DNA: TGCGCCAGCAGCCAACAATATTTACAGGGAAATGGCTACACCTTC. Amino acid sequence: CASSQQYLQGNGYTF.

This clone appeared a few times. The chain links TRBV10-3 to TRBJ2-5, with 10 bases that match TRBD1. The DNA end favors TRBJ2-7, so the J call may be wrong. The CDR3 length is 13 residues. Germline V gene data show CDR1 as ENHRY and CDR2 as SYGVKD. The CDR3 sequence: CAISGTGGHEQYF. Written as DNA, the CDR3 is TGTGCCATCAGTGGGACAGGGGGGCACGAGCAGTACTTC.

The rearrangement uses TRBV2 and TRBJ2-3, with 7 bases matching TRBD1. V was pared by 5 bases and J by 11 bases, with 7 bases of the junction left unmatched. The CDR3 consists of 12 residues. The germline CDR1 and CDR2 sequences are SNHLY and FYNNEI. Here the CDR3 DNA reads TGTGCCAGCAGTTCCACGGGACAGCTGCAGTATTTT. Protein sequence: CASSSTGQLQYF.

J is TRBJ1-2 and V is TRBV7-9; the match to TRBD1 covers 7 bases. Germline V gives CDR1 SEHNR, CDR2 FQNEAQ (reference sequence). V shed 5 bases, J shed 10 bases, and the junction held 10 bases outside the gene matches. The CDR3 has 13 residues. For the CDR3, the DNA is TGTGCCAGCAGCCCTGGACAGGTCCAGGTCTACACCTTC. This codes for CASSPGQVQVYTF. Variable domain in full (rest from reference TRBV7-9 and TRBJ1-2): DTGVSQNPRHKITKRGQNVTFRCDPISEHNRLYWYRQTLGQGPEFLTYFQNEAQLEKSRLLSDRFSAERPKGSFSTLEIQRTEQGDSAMYLCASSPGQVQVYTFGSGTRLTVV.